The next 18 T cell receptor beta chains were all read from a single sample in a study of metastatic and nonmetastatic thyroid tumors. TCRdb reanalyzed the PCR reads via MiXCR. The table has thousands of clones, 25% to 30% seen once. No patient had received any treatment before thyroid surgery. Material: adjacent normal tissue. The receptors were sampled from a female donor with papillary thyroid cancer or a benign thyroid nodule (not recorded which). Some clones in this sample may be carry-over from other donors' samples.

This clone is deemed medium-sized (0.01 to 0.1%). Other nucleotide sequences in the sample specify the same CDR3. The rearrangement links TRBV20-1 to TRBJ2-7; 15 bases agree with TRBD2. The V gene end was trimmed by 2 bases and the J gene end by 2 bases; junction bases not matched to a gene: 1. CDR3 size: 15 residues. Germline V gene data show CDR1 as DFQATT and CDR2 as SNEGSKA (reference sequence). For the CDR3, the DNA is TGCAGTGCTAGACGGACTAGCGGGGGGGCCTACGAGCAGTACTTC. This codes for CSARRTSGGAYEQYF.

The gene calls are TRBV30 and TRBJ1-2; maybe TRBD1 (5 bases). The CDR3 extends over 12 amino acids. Germline-derived CDR1 and CDR2 are GTSNPN and SVGIG (reference sequence). V was clipped by 3 bases and J by 4 bases, with 9 bases between them. The CDR3 here is CAWRLGVYGYTF. CDR3 DNA: TGTGCCTGGAGACTGGGGGTCTATGGCTACACCTTC.

The rearrangement uses TRBV20-1 and TRBJ2-7; 7 positions match TRBD1. V shed 3 bases and J 7 bases; nucleotides not matched to a gene: 12. Per the germline V gene, CDR1 is DFQATT and CDR2 is SNEGSKA (reference sequence). This CDR3 is 14 amino acids long. The CDR3 DNA reads as TGCAGTGCTAGGGAAGGGACAGCGAAAGAGGAGCAGTACTTC. Translation gives CSAREGTAKEEQYF.

By sample share, this clone is medium-sized. The chain combines TRBV15 with TRBJ1-4; 7 bases are shared with TRBD1. CDR1 and CDR2 (germline): LNHNV, YYDKDF (reference sequence). With V trimmed by 3 bases and J by 8 bases, 9 bases remained unmatched. The CDR3 covers 15 residues. CDR3 nucleotides: TGTGCCACCAGCAGGGGGACAGTGTTCGGAGAAAAACTGTTTTTT. Translated: CATSRGTVFGEKLFF. Filled out from reference TRBV15 and TRBJ1-4, the complete variable domain reads DAMVIQNPRYQVTQFGKPVTLSCSQTLNHNVMYWYQQKSSQAPKLLFHYYDKDFNNEADTPDNFQSRRPNTSFCFLDIRSPGLGDTAMYLCATSRGTVFGEKLFFGSGTQLSVL.

The rearrangement uses TRBV28 and TRBJ2-7; weak D call: TRBD2 (6 bases). CDR3 length equals 17 residues. Trimming cost V 2 bases and J 0 bases, with 17 bases left between them. Germline lookup yields CDR1 MDHEN and CDR2 SYDVKM. The CDR3 sequence: CASSLEGYRDFSYEQYF. CDR3 nucleotide sequence: TGTGCCAGCAGTTTAGAAGGGTACCGGGACTTCTCCTACGAGCAGTACTTC.

By sample share, this clone is medium-sized. The CDR3 is CASSFDRSNEKLFF. Written as DNA, the CDR3 is TGTGCCAGCAGCTTTGACAGATCTAATGAAAAACTGTTTTTT. This chain connects TRBV5-4 to TRBJ1-4, with a possible D match to TRBD1 (5 bases). This CDR3 is 14 amino acids long. V was clipped by 2 bases and J by 3 bases, with 8 bases between them. Per germline, CDR1 SGHNT and CDR2 YYREEE (reference sequence). The complete variable domain, with remaining parts taken from reference TRBV5-4 and TRBJ1-4, reads ETGVTQSPTHLIKTRGQQVTLRCSSQSGHNTVSWYQQALGQGPQFIFQYYREEENGRGNFPPRFSGLQFPNYSSELNVNALELDDSALYLCASSFDRSNEKLFFGSGTQLSVL.

By share of the sample, this clone is large (0.1 to 1%). This chain links TRBV6-2 or TRBV6-3 with TRBJ2-7, with a tentative D call TRBD2 (8 bases). Germline V lookup: CDR1 MNHEY, CDR2 SVGEGT. Trimming cost V 10 bases and J 7 bases, with 20 bases left between them. The CDR3 has 13 amino acids. The CDR3 here is CANKGQRGCEQYF. In nucleotides, the CDR3 is TGTGCCAATAAGGGACAGCGGGGGTGTGAGCAGTACTTC.

The V and J genes are TRBV27 and TRBJ1-1, with TRBD1 identical over 9 bases. The length of the CDR3 is 14 residues. Germline CDR1 MNHEY, CDR2 SMNVEV (reference sequence). V shed 7 bases, J shed 4 bases, and the junction held 7 bases outside the gene matches. The CDR3 nucleotides read TGTGCCAGCATTAAACAGGGGGCGACCACTGAAGCTTTCTTT. Its protein is CASIKQGATTEAFF.

This clone was observed many times. The chain employs TRBV7-3 and TRBJ2-3, with no clear D. Germline lookup yields CDR1 SGHTA and CDR2 FQGTGA. CDR3 size: 14 residues. Between the trimmed V and J ends, which lost 5 bases and 2 bases, there was a span of 11 bases. The CDR3 coding sequence is TGTGCCAGCAGCCAAGGGCTAGTCACAGATACGCAGTATTTT. Translating gives CASSQGLVTDTQYF.

The V call is TRBV20-1, the J call TRBJ2-7; D not resolved. V lost 6 bases, J lost 3 bases, and 15 bases lay in between. Germline V lookup: CDR1 DFQATT, CDR2 SNEGSKA (reference sequence). CDR3 length: 13 residues. The CDR3 reads CSAPAEDLYEQYF. The CDR3 DNA reads as TGCAGTGCCCCGGCCGAGGACCTCTACGAGCAGTACTTC.

V and J are TRBV5-4 and TRBJ2-7; weak D call: TRBD2 (5 bases). CDR3 length: 15 amino acids. V lost 4 bases and J 4 bases, leaving 18 bases between the germline ends. Germline assignment: CDR1 SGHNT and CDR2 YYREEE (reference sequence). CDR3 residues: CASSPPGIWRYEQYF. The CDR3 DNA follows: TGTGCCAGCAGCCCCCCTGGTATCTGGAGGTACGAGCAGTACTTC. Filled out from reference TRBV5-4 and TRBJ2-7, the complete variable domain reads ETGVTQSPTHLIKTRGQQVTLRCSSQSGHNTVSWYQQALGQGPQFIFQYYREEENGRGNFPPRFSGLQFPNYSSELNVNALELDDSALYLCASSPPGIWRYEQYFGPGTRLTVT.

By share of the sample, this clone is medium-sized. The J gene is TRBJ1-1, the V gene TRBV7-9; D gene ambiguous. CDR1 and CDR2 (germline): SEHNR, FQNEAQ (reference sequence). The CDR3 spans 13 residues. V was trimmed by 1 base and J by 5 bases, leaving 8 bases between them. CDR3 sequence (DNA): TGTGCCAGCAGCTTAGATCAGCGGACTGAAGCTTTCTTT. Translation: CASSLDQRTEAFF.

This clone appeared a single time. V and J are TRBV11-2 and TRBJ2-7; 11 nucleotides match TRBD2. The junction had 6 bases not matched to a gene; V was cut back by 3 bases and J by 2 bases. The CDR3 spans 16 residues. Germline lookup yields CDR1 SGHAT and CDR2 FQNNGV. The CDR3 DNA sequence: TGTGCCAGCAGCTTTTACCAGACTAGCGGGACCTACGAGCAGTACTTC. It yields the protein CASSFYQTSGTYEQYF.

Only one count was recorded for this clone. This chain connects TRBV24-1 to TRBJ2-1, with TRBD2 matching 14 bases. Germline V gives CDR1 KGHDR, CDR2 SFDVKD. This CDR3 is built from 17 residues. Trimming at V came to 3 bases and at J to 5 bases, leaving 5 bases not matched to a gene. The CDR3 nucleotides are TGTGCCACCAGTGATGGACTAGCGGGAGGTTTTGACAATGAGCAGTTCTTC. Residues: CATSDGLAGGFDNEQFF.

The table lists this clone with a few counts. This chain connects TRBV6-2 or TRBV6-3 to TRBJ2-7, with D maybe TRBD2 (6 bases). The CDR3 spans 16 residues. V dropped 0 bases and J dropped 3 bases, with 15 bases sitting between them. Germline V CDR1 and CDR2: MNHEY, SVGEGT. For the CDR3, the DNA is TGTGCCAGCAGTTACTCGATGCGGGACGGGGACTACGAGCAGTACTTC. It is translated as CASSYSMRDGDYEQYF.

The sample holds a few counts of this clone. The chain joins TRBV20-1 to TRBJ2-1; the match to TRBD2 covers 9 bases. Trimming removed 3 bases from V and 4 bases from J; junction bases left unmatched: 1. Germline V gene data show CDR1 as DFQATT and CDR2 as SNEGSKA (reference sequence). This CDR3 contains 13 residues. The CDR3 DNA is TGCAGTGCTAGGACTAGCGGTTACAATGAGCAGTTCTTC. Amino acid sequence: CSARTSGYNEQFF.

A few counts support this clone. V gene TRBV30 combines with J gene TRBJ1-5; D is possibly TRBD1 (6 bases). The CDR3 is made up of 14 amino acids. From germline, CDR1 is GTSNPN and CDR2 SVGIG (reference sequence). The V end lost 1 base, the J end lost 0 bases, and 7 bases lay between the germline ends. This CDR3 is CAWSGGHSNQPQHF. CDR3 DNA sequence: TGTGCCTGGAGTGGGGGGCATAGCAATCAGCCCCAGCATTTT.

The chain recombines TRBV20-1 with TRBJ2-4; D gene ambiguous. Germline lookup yields CDR1 DFQATT and CDR2 SNEGSKA (reference sequence). The CDR3 runs 15 residues. Trimming removed 5 bases from V and 4 bases from J, with 18 bases in between. The CDR3 region is CSAPPPAVGKNIQYF. CDR3 sequence (DNA): TGCAGTGCTCCCCCTCCGGCCGTAGGAAAAAACATTCAGTACTTC.